Sequencing of this T cell receptor beta chain was carried out in a study of cytomegalovirus exposure and HLA in healthy donors. Points from the study as a whole: An assumption of roughly uniform sequencing depth across donors underlay the presence/absence analyses. In an earlier analysis, in approximately 570 donors, most V segments appeared productive either ~90% or ~30% of the time.

Points on this clone: Its antigen is not identified.

Trimming cost V 8 bases and J 0 bases, with 14 bases left between them. Germline CDR1 reads MNHEY; CDR2 reads SMNVEV (reference sequence). This CDR3 has 15 residues. PCR amplification relied on 60 Vbeta primers (plus 13 Jbeta primers). The data were produced by immunoSEQ multiplex PCR, yet TCRdb's version contains in-frame clones alone and is incomplete. The sample holds fewer than 150,000 clones, about 80% seen once. The source is a female donor in good health and CMV-seropositive. The chain couples TRBV27 to TRBJ2-1; possibly TRBD2 for D (6 bases). Sequencing was done on a sample of PBMCs. CDR3 residues: CASRRGSSSYNEQFF. The DNA for the CDR3 is TGTGCCAGCCGGCGGGGATCAAGCTCCTACAATGAGCAGTTCTTC.